This T cell receptor beta chain was found in a study of cytomegalovirus exposure and HLA in healthy donors. It was with 60 Vbeta and 13 Jbeta primers that the PCR ran. Profiled with immunoSEQ multiplex PCR; TCRdb holds only in-frame clones, not every one. The data show under 130,000 clones, approximately 69% seen once. The sequencing input was PBMCs. This TCR came from a man in his thirties or forties in good health and CMV-seronegative.

CDR3 sequence reads: CASSPRLAGGLNEQFF. The CDR3 nucleotides read TGTGCCAGCAGCCCCCGCTTGGCAGGGGGACTCAATGAGCAGTTCTTC. The V call is TRBV9, the J call TRBJ2-1; maybe TRBD1 (7 bases). The CDR3 is 16 amino acids. V was clipped by 4 bases and J by 6 bases, with 20 bases between them. Germline assignment: CDR1 SGDLS and CDR2 YYNGEE.